The source of this T cell receptor beta chain is a study of T-cell memory formation after mild COVID-19. In the study overall: TCR clusters were largely donor specific.

5'RACE, which relied on constant-segment primers, yielded TCR alpha and TCR beta cDNA libraries carrying sample barcodes and UMIs. Each CDR3 protein is one row after TCRdb ran MiXCR on the 5' RACE reads. This table holds roughly 400,000 distinct CDR3 sequences, 20% to 30% found once. J lost 4 bases, V lost 7 bases, and 6 bases had no gene match. Germline V gene data show CDR1 as MNHEY and CDR2 as SVGEGT. This CDR3 has 16 amino acids. Regarding the study as a whole: Detection of some responders pre-infection suggested pre-existing cross-reactive memory T cells participated. CD4/CD8 balance characterized clones contracting day 15 to 85, and CD4+ skew characterized later expanders.

Note on this clonotype: The antigen is unknown.

This chain links TRBV6-2 or TRBV6-3 with TRBJ2-3; TRBD2 matches 15 bases. The TCR sequence derives from an adult woman who had mild COVID-19 (a few samples of this study predate the infection). Cell type and time point are not known. The sample taken for sequencing was PBMCs or a T cell subset sorted from them (not recorded which). CDR3: CASTGLAGGPPDTQYF. The CDR3 DNA follows: TGTGCCAGCACCGGACTAGCGGGAGGGCCCCCAGATACGCAGTATTTT.